The entry below gives a single T cell receptor (beta chain) sequence along with its context. The antigen remains undetermined. This entry belongs to a study of T cells expressing NK-cell markers. Whole-study context: Each TCR beta repertoire originated in sorted T cells that were CD3+CD56+NKG2C+, CD3+CD56+NKG2C- or CD3+CD56-NKG2C+. Overall study findings and caveats: Specificity for HCMV among expanded NKG2C+ T cell clones was not established.

For TCR beta, cDNA was produced by 5'RACE template switching with UMIs. TCRdb reprocessed the 5' RACE reads, keeping one entry per CDR3 protein, no DNA. Its table records a few hundred thousand distinct CDR3 sequences. The CDR3 is made up of 16 amino acids. Per germline, CDR1 ENHRY and CDR2 SYGVKD. This receptor was taken from a man aged 18 to 70 in good health. Material for sequencing was blood T cells: a sorted CD56 or NKG2C T cell subset, CD4+ or CD8+ T cells, or bulk PBMC T cells (not recorded which). The V call is TRBV10-3, the J call TRBJ1-3. This CDR3 is CAISESVDYSGNTIYF.